The subject of this entry is one T cell receptor (beta chain). What it binds is not known. V was trimmed by 4 bases and J by 5 bases, leaving 11 bases between them. CDR3 length equals 13 residues. CDR1 and CDR2 (germline): MNHNS, SASEGT. With a J-beta primer mix and a sample-barcoded 5' primer, a second PCR ran about 7 to 11 cycles. A template-switch adaptor with 12 random nucleotides tagged each cDNA molecule. TCRdb passed the 5' RACE reads through MiXCR, listing each CDR3 protein once. Of about 1.4 million distinct CDR3 sequences listed, approximately 59% were seen once; the top ten hold roughly 7%. This sample stems from a study of blood T cells in healthy people across ages. Study-wide results and caveats: Significant beta diversity loss was already apparent by age roughly 43, declining roughly linearly.

V is TRBV6-1 and J is TRBJ2-5; no clear D. This receptor was identified in a young man in good health. Sequenced input: blood. For the CDR3, the DNA is TGTGCCAGCAGTGGCCAGGTTCGGGAGACCCAGTACTTC. Its translation: CASSGQVRETQYF.